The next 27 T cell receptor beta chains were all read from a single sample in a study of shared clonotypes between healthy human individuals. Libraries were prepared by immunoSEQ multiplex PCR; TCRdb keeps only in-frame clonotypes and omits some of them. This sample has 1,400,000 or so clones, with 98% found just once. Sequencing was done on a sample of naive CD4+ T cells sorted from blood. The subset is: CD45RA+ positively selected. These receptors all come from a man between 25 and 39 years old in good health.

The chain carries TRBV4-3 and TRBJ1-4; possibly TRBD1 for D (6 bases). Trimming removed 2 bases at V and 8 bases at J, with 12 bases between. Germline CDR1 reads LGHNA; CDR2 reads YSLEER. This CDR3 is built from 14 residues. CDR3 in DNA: TGCGCCAGCAGCCAACGGGACATAGGGGAAAAACTGTTTTTT. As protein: CASSQRDIGEKLFF.

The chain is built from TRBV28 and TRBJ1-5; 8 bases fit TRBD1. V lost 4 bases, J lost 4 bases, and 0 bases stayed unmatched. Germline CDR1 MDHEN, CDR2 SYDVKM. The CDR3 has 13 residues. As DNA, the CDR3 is TGTGCCAGCAGTTACAGGGGGAATCAGCCCCAGCATTTT. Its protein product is CASSYRGNQPQHF. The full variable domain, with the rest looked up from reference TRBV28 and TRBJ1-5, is DVKVTQSSRYLVKRTGEKVFLECVQDMDHENMFWYRQDPGLGLRLIYFSYDVKMKEKGDIPEGYSVSREKKERFSLILESASTNQTSMYLCASSYRGNQPQHFGDGTRLSIL.

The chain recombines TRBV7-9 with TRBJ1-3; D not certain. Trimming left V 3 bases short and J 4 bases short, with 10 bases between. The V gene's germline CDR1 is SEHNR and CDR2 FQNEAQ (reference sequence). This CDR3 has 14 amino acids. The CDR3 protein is CASSFSPTGNTIYF. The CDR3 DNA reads TGTGCCAGCAGCTTCTCCCCTACAGGAAACACCATATATTTT.

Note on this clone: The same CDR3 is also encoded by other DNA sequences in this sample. CDR3 loop: CASSLLAGGHNEQFF. Here the CDR3 DNA reads TGTGCCAGCAGTTTACTAGCGGGAGGGCACAATGAGCAGTTCTTC. The chain carries TRBV28 and TRBJ2-1; the match to TRBD2 covers 12 bases. Germline loops: CDR1 MDHEN, CDR2 SYDVKM. The CDR3 extends over 15 amino acids. Unmatched junction bases numbered 1, after V lost 2 bases and J lost 5 bases.

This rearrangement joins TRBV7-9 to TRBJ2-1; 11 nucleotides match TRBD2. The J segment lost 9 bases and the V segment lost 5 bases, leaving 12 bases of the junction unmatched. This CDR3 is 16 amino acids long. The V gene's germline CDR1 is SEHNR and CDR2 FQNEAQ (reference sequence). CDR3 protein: CASSPRGLAEVSEQFF. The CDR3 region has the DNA TGTGCCAGCAGCCCCCGGGGACTAGCGGAGGTCAGTGAGCAGTTCTTC.

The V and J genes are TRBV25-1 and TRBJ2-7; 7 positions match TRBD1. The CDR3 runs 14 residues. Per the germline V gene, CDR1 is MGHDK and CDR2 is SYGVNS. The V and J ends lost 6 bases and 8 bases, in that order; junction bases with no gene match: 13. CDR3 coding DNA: TGTGCCAGCAGCGGGACAGAGGGGGTAGTCAAGCAGTACTTC. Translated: CASSGTEGVVKQYF.

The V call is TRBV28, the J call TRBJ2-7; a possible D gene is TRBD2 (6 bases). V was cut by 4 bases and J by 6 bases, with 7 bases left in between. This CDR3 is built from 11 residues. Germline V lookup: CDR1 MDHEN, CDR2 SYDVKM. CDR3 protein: CASSSGLEQYF. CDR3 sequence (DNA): TGTGCCAGCAGTTCGGGACTCGAGCAGTACTTC.

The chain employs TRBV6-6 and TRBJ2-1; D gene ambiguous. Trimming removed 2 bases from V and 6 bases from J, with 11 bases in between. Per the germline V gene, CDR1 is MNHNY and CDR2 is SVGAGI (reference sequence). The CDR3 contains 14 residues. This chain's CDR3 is CASSYVPTGNEQFF. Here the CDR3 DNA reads TGTGCCAGCAGTTACGTTCCAACGGGCAATGAGCAGTTCTTC.

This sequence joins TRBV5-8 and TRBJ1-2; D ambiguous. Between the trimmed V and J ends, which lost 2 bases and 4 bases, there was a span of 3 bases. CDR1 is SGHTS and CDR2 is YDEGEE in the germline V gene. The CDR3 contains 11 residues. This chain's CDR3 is CASSFGYGYTF. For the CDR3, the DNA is TGTGCCAGCAGCTTTGGCTATGGCTACACCTTC.

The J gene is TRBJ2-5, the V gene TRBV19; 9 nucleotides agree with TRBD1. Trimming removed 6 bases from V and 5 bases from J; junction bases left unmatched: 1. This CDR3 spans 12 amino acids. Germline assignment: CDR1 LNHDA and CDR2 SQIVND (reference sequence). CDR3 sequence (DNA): TGTGCCAGTAGGGGACAGGGTGAGACCCAGTACTTC. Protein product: CASRGQGETQYF.

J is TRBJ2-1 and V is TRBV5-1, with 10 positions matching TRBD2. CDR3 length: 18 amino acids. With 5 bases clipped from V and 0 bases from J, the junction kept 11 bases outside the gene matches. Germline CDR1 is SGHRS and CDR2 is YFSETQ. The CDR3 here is CASRNLAGGRSSYNEQFF. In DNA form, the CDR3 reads TGCGCCAGCAGGAATTTAGCGGGAGGACGAAGCTCCTACAATGAGCAGTTCTTC.

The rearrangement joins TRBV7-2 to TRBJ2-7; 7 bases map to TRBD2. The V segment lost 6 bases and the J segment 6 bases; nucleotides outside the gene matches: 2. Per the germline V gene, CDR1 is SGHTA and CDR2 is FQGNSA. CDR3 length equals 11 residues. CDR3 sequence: CASRTSSEQYF. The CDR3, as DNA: TGTGCCAGCAGGACTAGCTCCGAGCAGTACTTC.

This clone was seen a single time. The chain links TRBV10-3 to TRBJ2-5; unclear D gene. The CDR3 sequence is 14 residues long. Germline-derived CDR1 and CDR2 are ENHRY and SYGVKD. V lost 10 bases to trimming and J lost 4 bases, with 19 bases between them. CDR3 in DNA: TGTGCCACCCAACCCCGACCCCTAGGAGAGACCCAGTACTTC. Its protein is CATQPRPLGETQYF.

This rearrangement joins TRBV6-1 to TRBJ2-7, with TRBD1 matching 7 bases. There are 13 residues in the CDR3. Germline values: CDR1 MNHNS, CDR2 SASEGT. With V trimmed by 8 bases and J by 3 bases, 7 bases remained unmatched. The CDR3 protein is CASGTRDSYEQYF. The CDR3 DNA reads TGTGCCAGCGGCACCCGGGACAGCTACGAGCAGTACTTC.

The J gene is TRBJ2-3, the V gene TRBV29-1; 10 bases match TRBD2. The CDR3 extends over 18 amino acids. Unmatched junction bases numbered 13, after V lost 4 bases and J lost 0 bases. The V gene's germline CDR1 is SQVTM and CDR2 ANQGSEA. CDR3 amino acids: CSVVGFQASGRSTDTQYF. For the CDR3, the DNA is TGCAGCGTTGTTGGGTTCCAGGCTAGCGGGAGAAGCACAGATACGCAGTATTTT.

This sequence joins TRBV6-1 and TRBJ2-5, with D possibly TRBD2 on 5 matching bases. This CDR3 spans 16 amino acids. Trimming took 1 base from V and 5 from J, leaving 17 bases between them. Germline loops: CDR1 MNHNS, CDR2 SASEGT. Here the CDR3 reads CASSEGPGGPGETQYF. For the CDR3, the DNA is TGTGCCAGCAGTGAAGGTCCGGGCGGACCGGGGGAGACCCAGTACTTC.

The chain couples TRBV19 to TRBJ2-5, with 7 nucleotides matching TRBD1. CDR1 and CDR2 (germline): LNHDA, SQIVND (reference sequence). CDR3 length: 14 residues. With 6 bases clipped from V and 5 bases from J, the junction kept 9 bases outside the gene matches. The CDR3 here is CASSRTGTGETQYF. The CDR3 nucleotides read TGTGCCAGTAGCAGGACAGGAACAGGGGAGACCCAGTACTTC.

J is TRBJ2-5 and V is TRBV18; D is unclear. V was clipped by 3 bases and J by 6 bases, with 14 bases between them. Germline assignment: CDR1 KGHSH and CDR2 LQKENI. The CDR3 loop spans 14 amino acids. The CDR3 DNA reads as TGTGCCAGCTCACCCGACGACCAAGTGAAGACCCAGTACTTC. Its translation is CASSPDDQVKTQYF. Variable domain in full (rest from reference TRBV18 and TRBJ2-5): NAGVMQNPRHLVRRRGQEARLRCSPMKGHSHVYWYRQLPEEGLKFMVYLQKENIIDESGMPKERFSAEFPKEGPSILRIQQVVRGDSAAYFCASSPDDQVKTQYFGPGTRLLVL.

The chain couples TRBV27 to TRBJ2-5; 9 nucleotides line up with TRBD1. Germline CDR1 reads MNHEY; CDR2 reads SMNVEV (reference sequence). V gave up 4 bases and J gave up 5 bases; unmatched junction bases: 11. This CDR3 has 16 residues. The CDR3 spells CASSSPGTGLRETQYF. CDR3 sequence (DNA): TGTGCCAGCAGTTCCCCCGGGACAGGGCTTCGGGAGACCCAGTACTTC.

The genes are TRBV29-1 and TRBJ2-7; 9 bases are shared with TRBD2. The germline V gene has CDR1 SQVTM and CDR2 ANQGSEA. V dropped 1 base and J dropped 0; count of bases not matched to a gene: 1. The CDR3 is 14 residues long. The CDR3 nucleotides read TGCAGCGTTGAAGTAGCGGGAGTCTCCTACGAGCAGTACTTC. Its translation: CSVEVAGVSYEQYF.

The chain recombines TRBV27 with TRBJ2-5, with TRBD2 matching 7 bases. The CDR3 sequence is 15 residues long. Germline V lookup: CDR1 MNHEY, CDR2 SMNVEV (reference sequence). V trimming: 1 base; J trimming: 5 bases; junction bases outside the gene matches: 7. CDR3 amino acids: CASSLFAGVRETQYF. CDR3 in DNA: TGTGCCAGCAGTTTATTTGCGGGAGTTAGGGAGACCCAGTACTTC.

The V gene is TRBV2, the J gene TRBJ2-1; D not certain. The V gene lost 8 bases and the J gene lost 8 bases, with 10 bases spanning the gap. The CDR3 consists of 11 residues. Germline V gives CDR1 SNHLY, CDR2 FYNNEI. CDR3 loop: CASAARDEQFF. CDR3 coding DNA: TGTGCCAGCGCCGCTAGGGATGAGCAGTTCTTC. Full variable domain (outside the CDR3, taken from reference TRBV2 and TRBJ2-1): EPEVTQTPSHQVTQMGQEVILRCVPISNHLYFYWYRQILGQKVEFLVSFYNNEISEKSEIFDDQFSVERPDGSNFTLKIRSTKLEDSAMYFCASAARDEQFFGPGTRLTVL.

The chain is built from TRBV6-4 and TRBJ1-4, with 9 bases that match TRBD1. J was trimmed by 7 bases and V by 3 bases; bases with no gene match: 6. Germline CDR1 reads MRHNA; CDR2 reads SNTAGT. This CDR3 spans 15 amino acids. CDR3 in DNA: TGTGCCAGCAGTGAACAGGGGGCGCCTCGTGAAAAACTGTTTTTT. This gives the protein CASSEQGAPREKLFF.

The CDR3 bases are TGTGCCAGCAGCGTAAGAGCTGTTGCAACTAATGAAAAACTGTTTTTT. Translation gives CASSVRAVATNEKLFF. This chain connects TRBV9 to TRBJ1-4; D call uncertain. Germline CDR1 reads SGDLS; CDR2 reads YYNGEE. This CDR3 is built from 16 residues. V lost 1 base, J lost 0 bases, and 10 bases lay in between.

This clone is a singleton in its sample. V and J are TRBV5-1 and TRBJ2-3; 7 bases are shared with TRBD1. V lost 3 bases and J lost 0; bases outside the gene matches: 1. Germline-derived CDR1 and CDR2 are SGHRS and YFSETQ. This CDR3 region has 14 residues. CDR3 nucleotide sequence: TGCGCCAGCAGCTACAGGGGTAGCACAGATACGCAGTATTTT. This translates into CASSYRGSTDTQYF.

CDR3 DNA sequence: TGTGCCATCAGCAAGACAGGGCTCGATCAGCCCCAGCATTTT. The encoded protein is CAISKTGLDQPQHF. This chain connects TRBV10-3 to TRBJ1-5; 7 bases match TRBD1. This CDR3 is 14 amino acids long. CDR1 is ENHRY, CDR2 SYGVKD, per germline. Trimming cost V 6 bases and J 5 bases; bases outside gene matches: 7.

The CDR3 DNA follows: TGTGCCAGCAGCTTAGGTCCCCAGGGGCCTAGAACTCAGCCCCAGCATTTT. Translation gives CASSLGPQGPRTQPQHF. This sequence joins TRBV7-9 and TRBJ1-5; D perhaps matches TRBD1 (6 bases). V lost 1 base, J lost 6 bases, and 19 bases lay in between. Germline CDR1 is SEHNR and CDR2 is FQNEAQ (reference sequence). The CDR3 has 17 amino acids.